This TCR beta chain was documented in a study of T-cell memory formation after mild COVID-19. As for the study in general: Largely donor-specific sequence clusters came from two donors.

Looked up from germline, CDR1 is SGHTA and CDR2 is FQGNSA. This CDR3 region has 13 residues. V lost 1 base and J lost 7, with 8 bases in between. The TCR alpha and TCR beta cDNA libraries, bearing sample barcodes and UMIs, were generated by 5'RACE using constant-segment primers. Using its own MiXCR run on the 5' RACE reads, TCRdb lists one record per CDR3 protein. Of hundreds of thousands of distinct CDR3 sequences in the sample, less than 20% are singletons; the top ten hold approximately 23%. This TCR derives from a man aged 18-30 years who had mild COVID-19 (a few samples of this study predate the infection). Cell type and time point are not known. The specimen sequenced was PBMCs or a T cell subset sorted from them (not recorded which). The J gene is TRBJ1-5, the V gene TRBV7-2; D is unclear. The CDR3 protein is CASSLGNLQPQHF. As DNA, the CDR3 is TGTGCCAGCAGCTTAGGTAATCTGCAGCCCCAGCATTTT.